Given below is one TCR beta chain in context. This specimen comes from a study of T cells expressing NK-cell markers. Study details: Investigators obtained TCR beta repertoires from sorted CD3+CD56+NKG2C+, CD3+CD56+NKG2C- and CD3+CD56-NKG2C+ T cells.

CDR3 size: 17 residues. Germline CDR1 reads KGHDR; CDR2 reads SFDVKD. TCRdb re-called the 5' RACE reads, yielding one record per CDR3 amino acid sequence without DNA. This sample carries about 300,000 distinct CDR3 sequences, with roughly 4.2% going to the ten biggest clones. This clonotype was sampled from a woman aged 18 to 75 in good health. The rearrangement uses TRBV24-1 and TRBJ2-3; TCRdb names TRBD1, which stays unverified in the absence of DNA. Sequenced material: blood T cells: a sorted CD56 or NKG2C T cell subset, CD4+ or CD8+ T cells, or bulk PBMC T cells (not recorded which). CDR3: CATSDRDPTRSPDTQYF.